A single sample is the source of the 28 T cell receptor beta chains below, sequenced in a study of shared clonotypes between healthy human individuals. TCRdb's copy holds only in-frame clones and misses some; the assay was immunoSEQ multiplex PCR. Of 950,000 to 1,100,000 clones listed, more than 65% are singletons. Sequenced: memory CD4+ T cells sorted from blood. The subset denotes: CD45RA-negative fraction. The receptors here all came from a man younger than 35 in good health.

The V and J genes are TRBV25-1 and TRBJ2-1, with 14 positions matching TRBD2. The CDR3 has 18 residues. Germline V CDR1 and CDR2: MGHDK, SYGVNS. The CDR3 bases are TGTGCGGTTCAGTTATCTCGGACTAGCGGGGGGCCCTACAATGAGCAGTTCTTC. This gives the protein CAVQLSRTSGGPYNEQFF. The whole variable domain, remainder taken from reference TRBV25-1 and TRBJ2-1, is EADIYQTPRYLVIGTGKKITLECSQTMGHDKMYWYQQDPGMELHLIHYSYGVNSTEKGDLSSESTVSRIRTEHFPLTLESARPSHTSQYLCAVQLSRTSGGPYNEQFFGPGTRLTVL.

The V call is TRBV18, the J call TRBJ2-2; D may be TRBD2 (6 bases). The CDR3 totals 13 residues. Germline V lookup: CDR1 KGHSH, CDR2 LQKENI. Trimming took 4 bases from V and 7 from J, leaving 10 bases between them. The CDR3 loop reads CASSRGVDGELFF. The CDR3 DNA sequence: TGTGCCAGCTCACGGGGGGTCGACGGGGAGCTGTTTTTT.

The J gene is TRBJ2-7, the V gene TRBV25-1, with a weak D call TRBD1 (6 bases). The CDR3 is 13 residues long. Germline-derived CDR1 and CDR2 are MGHDK and SYGVNS. Trimming pared 6 bases from V and 2 bases from J, leaving 11 bases between. CDR3 nucleotide sequence: TGTGCCAGCAGCGGGGACATAGCCTACGAGCAGTACTTC. It translates to CASSGDIAYEQYF.

The V call is TRBV11-2, the J call TRBJ2-7; D is undetermined. CDR1 is SGHAT, CDR2 FQNNGV, per germline. The CDR3 length is 16 residues. V shed 0 bases and J shed 1 base, with 13 bases lying between them. The CDR3 DNA reads as TGTGCCAGCAGCTTAGATGCGGTCGCGCGGTCCTACGAGCAGTACTTC. Translating it yields CASSLDAVARSYEQYF.

The chain joins TRBV19 to TRBJ1-1; 7 positions match TRBD1. Germline assignment: CDR1 LNHDA and CDR2 SQIVND (reference sequence). V trimming: 6 bases; J trimming: 0 bases; junction bases outside the gene matches: 4. This CDR3 is built from 14 residues. CDR3 coding DNA: TGTGCCAGTAGCGTCAGGGGGATGAACACTGAAGCTTTCTTT. Amino acid sequence: CASSVRGMNTEAFF.

The V and J genes are TRBV5-1 and TRBJ2-2; D possibly uses TRBD1 or TRBD2 (5 bases each). The germline CDR1 and CDR2 sequences are SGHRS and YFSETQ. V was trimmed by 4 bases and J by 4 bases, leaving 11 bases between them. The CDR3 is made up of 14 amino acids. The CDR3: CASSPDGTTGELFF. CDR3 coding DNA: TGCGCCAGCAGCCCTGACGGGACCACCGGGGAGCTGTTTTTT.

CDR3 bases: TGTGCCAGCAGCCTCCCCCAGCGGAAGTACCAAGAGACCCAGTACTTC. It yields the protein CASSLPQRKYQETQYF. This chain joins TRBV7-2 and TRBJ2-5; possibly TRBD2 for D (5 bases). Trimming pared 5 bases from V and 0 bases from J, leaving 16 bases between. CDR3 size: 16 residues. Germline CDR1 is SGHTA and CDR2 is FQGNSA.

The chain joins TRBV4-1 to TRBJ2-3; maybe TRBD2 (6 bases). The V gene's germline CDR1 is MGHRA and CDR2 YSYEKL. CDR3 length: 16 residues. V was trimmed by 1 base and J by 6 bases, leaving 17 bases between them. In DNA form, the CDR3 reads TGCGCCAGCAGCCAAGCGGCACAGGCGACTAGGGATACGCAGTATTTT. Protein product: CASSQAAQATRDTQYF.

This clone appeared a few times. In DNA, the CDR3 is TGTGCCAGCACAGGGGGCGCAAGCTATGGCTACACCTTC. This sequence encodes CASTGGASYGYTF. This chain joins TRBV28 and TRBJ1-2; 8 bases map to TRBD1. This CDR3 is built from 13 residues. Germline lookup yields CDR1 MDHEN and CDR2 SYDVKM. V was clipped by 7 bases and J by 4 bases; unmatched bases: 5.

The chain joins TRBV27 to TRBJ2-3; D ambiguous. This CDR3 has 11 amino acids. Trimming left V 6 bases short and J 9 bases short, with 10 bases between. Germline CDR1 is MNHEY and CDR2 is SMNVEV (reference sequence). CDR3 residues: CASSPGSTQYF. The CDR3 DNA reads TGTGCCAGCAGCCCCGGGTCGACGCAGTATTTT.

The V gene is TRBV7-2, the J gene TRBJ2-5; D might be TRBD1 (6 bases). Germline loops: CDR1 SGHTA, CDR2 FQGNSA. The CDR3 runs to 15 residues. Trimming cost V 3 bases and J 1 base, with 12 bases left between them. In DNA form, the CDR3 reads TGTGCCAGCAGCTTCGACAGGCCACCCCAAGAGACCCAGTACTTC. This sequence encodes CASSFDRPPQETQYF.

This rearrangement joins TRBV27 to TRBJ2-7; TRBD1 agrees at 11 bases. CDR1 is MNHEY, CDR2 SMNVEV, per germline (reference sequence). After removal of 6 bases from V and 0 bases from J, the junction contained 10 bases not matched to a gene. This CDR3 comprises 17 residues. The CDR3 bases are TGTGCCAGCAGACGGACAGGGGGCCTTTCGAGCTCCTACGAGCAGTACTTC. Its protein product is CASRRTGGLSSSYEQYF.

This clone was counted a single time. The V gene is TRBV27, the J gene TRBJ2-7; 8 bases match TRBD2. The ends lost 6 bases at V and 2 bases at J; junction bases unmatched: 12. The germline CDR1 and CDR2 sequences are MNHEY and SMNVEV (reference sequence). This CDR3 has 16 amino acids. The CDR3 nucleotides read TGTGCCAGCAGCCCTTTAGCGAGCGGGAGTCCCTACGAGCAGTACTTC. Residues: CASSPLASGSPYEQYF.

This chain links TRBV7-2 with TRBJ2-7, with 10 bases matching TRBD2. The CDR3 runs 13 residues. Trimming cost V 3 bases and J 6 bases; bases outside gene matches: 2. The germline gives CDR1 SGHTA, CDR2 FQGNSA. CDR3 DNA sequence: TGTGCCAGCAGCTTCACTAGCGGGACCGAGCAGTACTTC. This sequence encodes CASSFTSGTEQYF.

The rearrangement links TRBV4-1 to TRBJ2-7, with 9 bases matching TRBD2. V shed 0 bases and J 5 bases; nucleotides not matched to a gene: 5. CDR1 and CDR2 (germline): MGHRA, YSYEKL. CDR3 length: 15 amino acids. The CDR3 reads CASSQDGGRDHEQYF. In DNA, the CDR3 is TGCGCCAGCAGCCAAGATGGCGGGAGGGACCACGAGCAGTACTTC.

The gene calls are TRBV12-5 and TRBJ2-3; D not resolved. V was trimmed by 9 bases and J by 0 bases, leaving 10 bases between them. The CDR3 spans 13 residues. Germline V lookup: CDR1 LGHNT, CDR2 FRNRAP. The DNA of the CDR3 is TGTGCTAGCAATCAAGGTAGCACAGATACGCAGTATTTT. This sequence encodes CASNQGSTDTQYF.

This clone was counted between two and nine times. The J gene is TRBJ2-3, the V gene TRBV2; no firm D call. Germline V CDR1 and CDR2: SNHLY, FYNNEI. This CDR3 is 14 amino acids long. V shed 3 bases and J shed 0 bases, with 7 bases lying between them. The CDR3 loop is CASSDVRSTDTQYF. For the CDR3, the DNA is TGTGCCAGCAGTGACGTCAGGAGCACAGATACGCAGTATTTT.

The chain combines TRBV12-5 with TRBJ2-7; possible D gene TRBD1, 6 bases. This CDR3 contains 14 residues. Trimming took off 7 bases at V and 0 bases at J, with 13 bases between the two ends. Germline V lookup: CDR1 LGHNT, CDR2 FRNRAP. CDR3 residues: CASAAGQSSYEQYF. For the CDR3, the DNA is TGTGCTAGTGCCGCCGGACAGAGCTCCTACGAGCAGTACTTC.

The chain carries TRBV29-1 and TRBJ2-3; no clear D gene. CDR1 SQVTM and CDR2 ANQGSEA come from the germline V gene. V lost 6 bases, J lost 2 bases, and 6 bases lay in between. The CDR3 has 11 residues. CDR3 coding DNA: TGCAGCGTGCGACACACAGATACGCAGTATTTT. It translates to CSVRHTDTQYF.

The chain employs TRBV11-2 and TRBJ2-3, with D hard to call. Looked up from germline, CDR1 is SGHAT and CDR2 is FQNNGV. Deletions cut 3 bases from V and 6 bases from J, with 10 bases between. The CDR3 is 13 amino acids. The CDR3 reads CASSFWGTDTQYF. In DNA, the CDR3 is TGTGCCAGCAGCTTTTGGGGAACGGATACGCAGTATTTT.

This clone was recorded a few times. V gene TRBV7-2 combines with J gene TRBJ2-5; 11 nucleotides line up with TRBD1. CDR3 length equals 16 residues. Germline CDR1 and CDR2: SGHTA and FQGNSA. V gave up 4 bases and J gave up 5 bases; unmatched junction bases: 9. In DNA form, the CDR3 reads TGTGCCAGCAGCTCCTGGACAGGGGGCGGCTTGGAGACCCAGTACTTC. Translating gives CASSSWTGGGLETQYF.

DNA of the CDR3: TGCAGCGTTGGCCAAGCGAGACAAGAGACCCAGTACTTC. It translates to CSVGQARQETQYF. The chain couples TRBV29-1 to TRBJ2-5; D unresolved. The CDR3 spans 13 residues. With 4 bases removed from V and 2 bases from J, the gap between germline ends came to 11 bases. The germline V gene has CDR1 SQVTM and CDR2 ANQGSEA.

The chain combines TRBV28 with TRBJ2-5; no definite D call. This CDR3 is built from 13 residues. Trimming took off 6 bases at V and 5 bases at J, with 13 bases between the two ends. In germline, CDR1 is MDHEN, CDR2 SYDVKM. The CDR3 loop reads CASRRHVSETQYF. The DNA of the CDR3 is TGTGCCAGCAGAAGACACGTCTCCGAGACCCAGTACTTC.

The chain joins TRBV5-4 to TRBJ2-5; D ambiguous. V lost 0 bases to trimming and J lost 5 bases, with 8 bases between them. The germline gives CDR1 SGHNT, CDR2 YYREEE (reference sequence). This CDR3 spans 13 amino acids. CDR3 loop: CASSLAGRETQYF. In DNA, the CDR3 is TGTGCCAGCAGCTTGGCCGGGCGTGAGACCCAGTACTTC. The full variable domain, completed using reference TRBV5-4 and TRBJ2-5, is ETGVTQSPTHLIKTRGQQVTLRCSSQSGHNTVSWYQQALGQGPQFIFQYYREEENGRGNFPPRFSGLQFPNYSSELNVNALELDDSALYLCASSLAGRETQYFGPGTRLLVL.

This clone was observed a handful of times. This chain joins TRBV7-2 and TRBJ1-2; perhaps TRBD1 as D (6 bases). Germline values: CDR1 SGHTA, CDR2 FQGNSA. The CDR3 spans 15 residues. Deletions cut 1 base from V and 3 bases from J, with 12 bases between. CDR3 DNA: TGTGCCAGCAGCTTAGATCGACAGGCCCACTATGGCTACACCTTC. Residues: CASSLDRQAHYGYTF.

The sample holds a few counts of this clone. The chain has TRBV18 and TRBJ2-6, with D hard to call. The CDR3 runs 17 residues. Germline values: CDR1 KGHSH, CDR2 LQKENI. The ends were cut back, 2 bases at V and 2 bases at J, with 13 bases in the middle. CDR3 in DNA: TGTGCCAGCTCACCAAGGGCAGCCTCGGCTGGGGCCAACGTCCTGACTTTC. Translating it yields CASSPRAASAGANVLTF.

The gene calls are TRBV6-1 and TRBJ1-3; possibly TRBD1 for D (5 bases). The V end was cut by 5 bases, the J end by 8 bases, with 19 bases between. The CDR3 consists of 15 residues. Germline V gives CDR1 MNHNS, CDR2 SASEGT. CDR3 amino acids: CASSITSGEGYTIYF. The CDR3 DNA reads as TGTGCCAGCAGTATTACCTCGGGGGAAGGATACACCATATATTTT.

The J gene is TRBJ1-1, the V gene TRBV19; D may be TRBD1 (6 bases). V shed 2 bases and J shed 6 bases, with 10 bases lying between them. The CDR3 totals 13 residues. CDR1 and CDR2 (germline): LNHDA, SQIVND (reference sequence). CDR3 residues: CASSIFSGAEAFF. The DNA for the CDR3 is TGTGCCAGTAGTATATTCTCAGGGGCTGAAGCTTTCTTT.